The 29 T cell receptor beta chains below were found in one sample sequenced in a study of T-cell reconstitution after alpha-beta-depleted transplantation in children. Molecular barcoding with unique molecular identifiers was used for the TCRbeta library. TCRdb itself ran the PCR reads through MiXCR, one entry per CDR3 protein. The sample has some 440,000 distinct CDR3 sequences; roughly 17% are singletons. This specimen consisted of PBMCs, mostly from graft donor cells, obtained 360 days after TCRalphabeta/CD19-depleted stem cell transplant. These receptors were obtained from a boy less than two years old who had a stem cell transplant for Wiskott-Aldrich syndrome, so the T cells may come from the graft donor.

V usage is TRBV6-6 and J usage is TRBJ2-1, with unresolved D. Germline V lookup: CDR1 MNHNY, CDR2 SVGAGI (reference sequence). V lost 11 bases and J lost 5, with 16 bases in between. The CDR3 is 13 amino acids. CDR3 in DNA: TGTGCCTGCGGACCTCTAGATGACAATGAGCAGTTCTTC. Its protein is CACGPLDDNEQFF.

This clonotype occurred many times. CDR3 nucleotides: TGCGCCAGCAGCAGAAGCGGGAGAAACGGGGAGCTGTTTTTT. It specifies CASSRSGRNGELFF. The chain carries TRBV5-1 and TRBJ2-2; 8 positions agree with TRBD2. The CDR3 is 14 residues long. Germline V gene data show CDR1 as SGHRS and CDR2 as YFSETQ. With V trimmed by 4 bases and J by 7 bases, 6 bases remained unmatched.

This clonotype was observed a few times. The rearrangement uses TRBV5-1 and TRBJ2-2; 8 bases agree with TRBD1. J lost 5 bases, V lost 7 bases, and 4 bases had no gene match. The CDR3 covers 13 residues. CDR1 and CDR2 (germline): SGHRS, YFSETQ. The CDR3 DNA is TGCGCCAGCCGGACAGGGTATACCGGGGAGCTGTTTTTT. Amino acids: CASRTGYTGELFF.

This clonotype was detected only a few times. The V gene is TRBV14, the J gene TRBJ2-3; 15 bases fit TRBD2. Germline-derived CDR1 and CDR2 are SGHDN and FVKESK. CDR3 length: 16 residues. Trimming cost V 3 bases and J 4 bases; bases outside gene matches: 2. CDR3 DNA: TGTGCCAGCAGCCACGGACTAGCGGGAGGGCCAGATACGCAGTATTTT. This encodes CASSHGLAGGPDTQYF.

The chain is built from TRBV30 and TRBJ2-7; TRBD1 matches 9 bases. CDR1 is GTSNPN and CDR2 is SVGIG in the germline V gene (reference sequence). The length of the CDR3 is 14 residues. Trimming removed 1 base from V and 3 bases from J; junction bases left unmatched: 4. As DNA, the CDR3 is TGTGCCTGGAGTGCTAACAGGGGGCTCTACGAGCAGTACTTC. Translation: CAWSANRGLYEQYF.

The gene calls are TRBV29-1 and TRBJ2-3, with D tentatively TRBD2 (7 bases). V lost 3 bases and J lost 1, with 14 bases in between. Germline V gene lookup returns CDR1 SQVTM and CDR2 ANQGSEA. The CDR3 covers 15 residues. The CDR3 sequence is CSVEGGGFGTDTQYF. The DNA for the CDR3 is TGCAGCGTTGAGGGCGGGGGCTTTGGCACAGATACGCAGTATTTT.

In its sample, this clonotype was seen a few times. The chain carries TRBV7-2 and TRBJ2-3; no reliable D call. Germline V gene sequence: CDR1 SGHTA, CDR2 FQGNSA. The CDR3 consists of 14 residues. V lost 1 base to trimming and J lost 6 bases, with 11 bases between them. The DNA of the CDR3 is TGTGCCAGCAGCTTAGGGGTCCCGTCCGATACGCAGTATTTT. This gives the protein CASSLGVPSDTQYF.

This chain joins TRBV4-3 and TRBJ2-7; no clear D gene. There are 12 residues in the CDR3. Trimming took off 0 bases at V and 6 bases at J, with 6 bases between the two ends. Germline V gene sequence: CDR1 LGHNA, CDR2 YSLEER. CDR3 in DNA: TGCGCCAGCAGCCAAGATTGGGGCGAGCAGTACTTC. Its translation is CASSQDWGEQYF.

This clonotype was found many times. This chain joins TRBV5-1 and TRBJ1-5, with TRBD1 identical over 9 bases. V was pared by 0 bases and J by 2 bases, with 0 bases of the junction left unmatched. The germline gives CDR1 SGHRS, CDR2 YFSETQ. CDR3 length: 15 amino acids. The CDR3 DNA follows: TGCGCCAGCAGCTTGGGGGACAGGGGCAATCAGCCCCAGCATTTT. It codes for CASSLGDRGNQPQHF.

This clonotype turned up a few times. This chain links TRBV10-3 with TRBJ2-1; D unclear. Germline loops: CDR1 ENHRY, CDR2 SYGVKD. With 5 bases removed from V and 4 bases from J, the gap between germline ends came to 6 bases. The CDR3 sequence is 12 residues long. CDR3 sequence reads: CAISTRYNEQFF. The CDR3 DNA sequence: TGTGCCATCAGTACACGTTACAATGAGCAGTTCTTC.

The sample holds a few counts of this clonotype. The J gene is TRBJ2-1, the V gene TRBV4-1, with 9 bases matching TRBD2. CDR3 size: 21 residues. The germline gives CDR1 MGHRA, CDR2 YSYEKL. After removal of 0 bases from V and 4 bases from J, the junction contained 19 bases not matched to a gene. The CDR3: CASSQDIGRVVGRGGYNEQFF. CDR3 coding DNA: TGCGCCAGCAGCCAAGATATTGGCAGGGTAGTAGGGCGGGGGGGGTACAATGAGCAGTTCTTC.

This clonotype has a handful of counts. The chain joins TRBV5-1 to TRBJ2-5; D is perhaps TRBD1 or TRBD2 (6 bases each). Trimming took off 4 bases at V and 5 bases at J, with 15 bases between the two ends. Per germline, CDR1 SGHRS and CDR2 YFSETQ. This CDR3 is 14 amino acids long. In DNA, the CDR3 is TGCGCCAGCAGCCAGGGGACTGTGCGGGAGACCCAGTACTTC. Protein sequence: CASSQGTVRETQYF.

This clonotype has more than one count but fewer than ten. V gene TRBV6-2 or TRBV6-3 combines with J gene TRBJ2-7; 11 positions match TRBD2. J lost 9 bases, V lost 5 bases, and 12 bases had no gene match. CDR1 and CDR2 (germline): MNHEY, SVGEGT. The CDR3 is 15 amino acids. The CDR3 reads CASSTGLADLFRQYF. The CDR3 region has the DNA TGTGCCAGCAGTACGGGACTAGCGGACCTCTTTCGGCAGTACTTC.

The chain employs TRBV20-1 and TRBJ1-1; 7 bases map to TRBD1. V shed 6 bases, J shed 11 bases, and the junction held 9 bases outside the gene matches. Germline V gene data show CDR1 as DFQATT and CDR2 as SNEGSKA (reference sequence). The CDR3 extends over 11 amino acids. CDR3 protein: CSATGQPTAFF. In DNA, the CDR3 is TGCAGTGCAACGGGACAGCCAACGGCTTTCTTT.

J is TRBJ2-1 and V is TRBV20-1; maybe TRBD2 (9 bases). CDR1 and CDR2 from the germline V gene are DFQATT and SNEGSKA (reference sequence). V was cut by 3 bases and J by 4 bases, with 31 bases left in between. This CDR3 is 20 amino acids long. The CDR3 spells CSASDPGGLASGAIYNEQFF. CDR3 coding DNA: TGCAGTGCTAGCGACCCAGGGGGCCTAGCTAGCGGGGCGATATACAATGAGCAGTTCTTC.

The rearrangement links TRBV28 to TRBJ2-7, with TRBD1 matching 8 bases. Germline CDR1 MDHEN, CDR2 SYDVKM. The CDR3 is 12 residues long. Germline trimming cut 9 bases from V and 6 bases from J; bases unmatched to any gene: 7. This chain's CDR3 is CASNRGVREQYF. The DNA of the CDR3 is TGTGCCAGTAACAGGGGGGTACGCGAGCAGTACTTC.

This clonotype showed up just a few times. V gene TRBV7-2 combines with J gene TRBJ2-1; 7 bases fit TRBD2. CDR3 length equals 17 residues. V was pared by 2 bases and J by 4 bases, with 11 bases of the junction left unmatched. Germline CDR1 is SGHTA and CDR2 is FQGNSA. In DNA form, the CDR3 reads TGTGCCAGCAGCTTACCCCCTCGCGGGAGATCTTACAATGAGCAGTTCTTC. It encodes CASSLPPRGRSYNEQFF.

The chain uses TRBV7-6 and TRBJ2-7; 12 positions agree with TRBD2. CDR1 SGHVS and CDR2 FNYEAQ come from the germline V gene. The CDR3 extends over 17 amino acids. V lost 7 bases, J lost 5 bases, and 15 bases stayed unmatched. CDR3 protein: CASTPTRLAGGPHEQYF. CDR3 sequence (DNA): TGTGCCAGCACCCCAACCAGGCTAGCGGGAGGGCCCCACGAGCAGTACTTC.

J is TRBJ1-1 and V is TRBV5-1; a possible D gene is TRBD1 (6 bases). The germline V and J ends were trimmed by 4 bases and 5 bases, with 18 bases remaining between them. The CDR3 loop spans 15 amino acids. Germline CDR1 is SGHRS and CDR2 is YFSETQ. The chain's CDR3 is CASSLMRGARTEAFF. The CDR3 region has the DNA TGCGCCAGCAGCCTAATGAGGGGGGCGAGAACTGAAGCTTTCTTT. The entire variable domain, with the rest obtained from reference TRBV5-1 and TRBJ1-1, is as follows: KAGVTQTPRYLIKTRGQQVTLSCSPISGHRSVSWYQQTPGQGLQFLFEYFSETQRNKGNFPGRFSGRQFSNSRSEMNVSTLELGDSALYLCASSLMRGARTEAFFGQGTRLTVV.

This sequence joins TRBV11-3 and TRBJ2-3, with 7 bases matching TRBD2. V dropped 5 bases and J dropped 1; count of bases not matched to a gene: 3. The germline CDR1 and CDR2 sequences are SGHNT and YENEEA. The CDR3 spans 14 residues. The CDR3 region has the DNA TGTGCCAGCAGCCGCGGGGGACGCACAGATACGCAGTATTTT. It yields the protein CASSRGGRTDTQYF.

This chain connects TRBV2 to TRBJ1-1; D remains unclear. The V and J ends lost 2 bases and 0 bases respectively, with 1 base between them. The CDR3 runs to 12 residues. Germline V gene data show CDR1 as SNHLY and CDR2 as FYNNEI. CDR3 amino acids: CASSELNTEAFF. In DNA form, the CDR3 reads TGTGCCAGCAGTGAACTGAACACTGAAGCTTTCTTT.

This clonotype has only a few counts. The rearrangement links TRBV12-3 or TRBV12-4 to TRBJ2-6, with D perhaps assigned TRBD1 or TRBD2 (5 bases each). V lost 7 bases to trimming and J lost 4 bases, with 20 bases between them. The CDR3 totals 17 residues. The CDR3 sequence: CASTPHQLGTGANVLTF. Here the CDR3 DNA reads TGTGCCAGCACCCCGCACCAACTTGGGACCGGGGCCAACGTCCTGACTTTC.

In this sample, this clonotype turned up a few times. V usage is TRBV6-1 and J usage is TRBJ1-2; no clear D. This CDR3 is 13 amino acids long. CDR1 is MNHNS and CDR2 is SASEGT in the germline V gene. V was shortened by 6 bases and J by 6 bases, with 14 bases between the two germline ends. The CDR3 spells CASSGVIGDGYTF. In DNA, the CDR3 is TGTGCCAGCAGCGGGGTAATCGGAGATGGCTACACCTTC.

This clonotype has a handful of counts. The chain carries TRBV11-2 and TRBJ2-1; TRBD2 matches 7 bases. CDR1 and CDR2 (germline): SGHAT, FQNNGV. The V segment lost 5 bases and the J segment 12 bases; nucleotides outside the gene matches: 10. CDR3 size: 13 residues. In DNA form, the CDR3 reads TGTGCCAGCAGCCCCGCGGGAGTCGGGATGCAGTTCTTC. Protein product: CASSPAGVGMQFF. The whole variable domain, filled in from reference TRBV11-2 and TRBJ2-1, reads EAGVAQSPRYKIIEKRQSVAFWCNPISGHATLYWYQQILGQGPKLLIQFQNNGVVDDSQLPKDRFSAERLKGVDSTLKIQPAKLEDSAVYLCASSPAGVGMQFFGPGTRLTVL.

The J gene is TRBJ2-7, the V gene TRBV18; 12 bases fit TRBD2. The CDR3 contains 13 residues. With 8 bases clipped from V and 4 bases from J, the junction kept 3 bases outside the gene matches. Germline CDR1 KGHSH, CDR2 LQKENI. The chain's CDR3 is CASRTSGVYEQYF. The CDR3 DNA is TGTGCCAGCAGGACTAGCGGGGTGTACGAGCAGTACTTC.

This chain joins TRBV28 and TRBJ1-6, with D possibly matching TRBD1 (5 bases). The V end lost 2 bases, the J end lost 4 bases, and 9 bases lay between the germline ends. The germline CDR1 and CDR2 sequences are MDHEN and SYDVKM. The CDR3 is 15 amino acids. The CDR3, as DNA: TGTGCCAGCAGTTTAGGGGGACCGTATAATTCACCCCTCCACTTT. Encoded protein: CASSLGGPYNSPLHF.

This chain uses TRBV29-1 with TRBJ1-1; weak D call: TRBD1 (5 bases). There are 12 residues in the CDR3. V was pared by 6 bases and J by 11 bases, with 19 bases between. Germline values: CDR1 SQVTM, CDR2 ANQGSEA. CDR3 sequence reads: CSVVIGQGRAFF. The CDR3 DNA reads as TGCAGCGTCGTTATAGGGCAGGGCCGGGCTTTCTTT.

This chain links TRBV12-3 or TRBV12-4 with TRBJ2-7; no clear D gene. The CDR3 length is 14 residues. Trimming removed 6 bases at V and 7 bases at J, with 19 bases between. Written as DNA, the CDR3 is TGTGCCAGCAGGTCACGGACCGCGGCCTGGGAGCAGTACTTC. Amino acid sequence: CASRSRTAAWEQYF.

The sample holds a few counts of this clonotype. The chain carries TRBV12-3 or TRBV12-4 and TRBJ2-2; 9 bases agree with TRBD2. After removal of 7 bases from V and 0 bases from J, the junction contained 6 bases not matched to a gene. The CDR3 runs 16 residues. This CDR3 reads CASTVSGRTNTGELFF. As DNA, the CDR3 is TGTGCCAGCACCGTAAGCGGGAGGACGAACACCGGGGAGCTGTTTTTT.